This T cell receptor (beta chain) was sequenced during a study of cytomegalovirus exposure and HLA in healthy donors. Study results and caveats: The dataset shows that most TCR sequences were rare, while some public TCRs occurred in many donors.

Here immunoSEQ multiplex PCR was the method, and the copy in TCRdb shows in-frame clones only, minus some. This table holds approximately 100,000 clones, 85% to 95% found once. This clone was counted a single time. Its cognate antigen is unknown. Losses at the gene ends were 2 bases for V and 4 bases for J; bases not matched to a gene: 9. This CDR3 is built from 17 residues. Germline CDR1 reads MNHEY; CDR2 reads SMNVEV (reference sequence). The clonotype comes from a woman between 25 and 40 years old in good health and CMV-seropositive. The J gene is TRBJ2-5, the V gene TRBV27, with 11 bases identical to TRBD2. The sample was PBMCs. The CDR3 is CASSLDSGRALLETQYF. CDR3 nucleotide sequence: TGTGCCAGCAGTTTAGATAGCGGGAGGGCCCTGTTAGAGACCCAGTACTTC.